Listed below are T cell receptor beta chains from one sample, sequenced in a study of T cell responses to AZD1222 COVID-19 vaccine. Libraries were prepared by immunoSEQ multiplex PCR; TCRdb keeps only in-frame clonotypes and omits some of them. The sample has approximately 150,000 clones; roughly nine tenths are singletons. The starting material was peripheral blood, obtained 28 days after the second AZD1222 dose. These receptors were taken from an adult who received the AZD1222 COVID-19 vaccine. Each CDR3 is given with its conserved first and last residue. The D gene is left open where the match is weak. Expanded clones are given a class, and other clones once, few, many or no size at all.

v_call	d_call	j_call	clone_size	cdr3_nt	cdr3_aa
TRBV9	TRBD1	TRBJ1-6	.	TGTGCCAGCGGGGACAGGAATTCACCCCTCCACTTT	CASGDRNSPLHF
TRBV5-6	.	TRBJ1-5	.	TGTGCCAGCAGCTTGGTTGGGGGGAACCTCAATCAGCCCCAGCATTTT	CASSLVGGNLNQPQHF
TRBV5-1	.	TRBJ2-3	.	TGCGCCAGCAACGTGGGGGGGCAATTCAATACGCAGTATTTT	CASNVGGQFNTQYF
TRBV7-2	.	TRBJ2-7	.	TGTGCCAGCAGCTTAGTTGCGGACACTTCCTACGAGCAGTACTTC	CASSLVADTSYEQYF
TRBV7-6	.	TRBJ2-7	.	TGTGCCAGCAGCTTAGACGACGGTAGCTCCTACGAGCAGTACTTC	CASSLDDGSSYEQYF
TRBV27	.	TRBJ1-5	.	TGTGCCAGCAGTCCGACGGGCCCAGGTCAGCCCCAGCATTTT	CASSPTGPGQPQHF
TRBV7-8	.	TRBJ2-5	.	TGTGCCAGCCTCCGAGGTGGAGGGGAGACCCAGTACTTC	CASLRGGGETQYF
TRBV4-1	TRBD1	TRBJ2-3	.	TGCGCCAGCAGCCATGGGACAGGGCTAGCGGGCACAGATACGCAGTATTTT	CASSHGTGLAGTDTQYF
TRBV6-5	.	TRBJ2-7	.	TGTGCCAGCAGCAACACAGGGATCGAGCAGTACTTC	CASSNTGIEQYF
TRBV3-1/TRBV3-2	.	TRBJ2-7	.	TGTGCCAGCAGCCAAGGGGACATCGGCCCCTACGAGCAGTACTTC	CASSQGDIGPYEQYF
TRBV11-2	TRBD1	TRBJ2-4	.	TGTGCCAGCAGCCCCTGGGGACAGGGGACCAAAAACATTCAGTACTTC	CASSPWGQGTKNIQYF
TRBV6-2/TRBV6-3	.	TRBJ2-1	.	TGTGCCAGCAGCCCCAGGCCGTGGCATGAGCAGTTCTTC	CASSPRPWHEQFF
TRBV5-5	TRBD1	TRBJ1-2	.	TGTGCCAGCAGCCGGACAGGGCGCAGCTATGGCTACACCTTC	CASSRTGRSYGYTF
TRBV20-1	.	TRBJ2-4	.	TGCAGTGCTAGTTTAGGGGGGGGTACGCAAAACATTCAGTACTTC	CSASLGGGTQNIQYF
TRBV4-2	.	TRBJ1-1	.	TGTGCCAGCAGCCCGGGATTGAACACTGAAGCTTTCTTT	CASSPGLNTEAFF
TRBV5-4	.	TRBJ2-7	once	TGTGCCAGCAGCTTGGAGGGCAGGGTTGTGAACGAGCAGTACTTC	CASSLEGRVVNEQYF
TRBV7-9	TRBD2	TRBJ2-5	.	TGTGCCAGCAGCCCCCCCGGGGGGGACCAAGAGACCCAGTACTTC	CASSPPGGDQETQYF
TRBV5-1	.	TRBJ1-1	.	TGCGCCAGCAGCGGACAGTGGGGCACTGAAGCTTTCTTT	CASSGQWGTEAFF
TRBV3-1/TRBV3-2	.	TRBJ2-3	once	TGTGCCAGCAGCCAGAGGACATCCCTCTTCACAGATACGCAGTATTTT	CASSQRTSLFTDTQYF
TRBV2	.	TRBJ1-2	.	TGTGCCAGCAGTGGGGAGGGCACAGGGTATGGCTACACCTTC	CASSGEGTGYGYTF
TRBV6-1	.	TRBJ2-7	.	TGTGCCAGCAGTGAAGATCTAGCGTCCCACGAGCAGTACTTC	CASSEDLASHEQYF
TRBV29-1	.	TRBJ1-3	.	TGCAGCGTTGGAAACAGGAACTCTGGAAACACCATATATTTT	CSVGNRNSGNTIYF
TRBV10-3	.	TRBJ2-3	.	TGTGCCATCAGTGAAGGTCCCGGGGGCACAGATACGCAGTATTTT	CAISEGPGGTDTQYF
TRBV6-1	.	TRBJ1-5	once	TGTGCCAGCAGTGCCCAGGGACTCCGTCAGCCCCAGCATTTT	CASSAQGLRQPQHF
TRBV4-1	.	TRBJ1-2	.	TGCGCCAGCAGCCAAGATCTCACAGTTTATGGCTACACCTTC	CASSQDLTVYGYTF
TRBV10-1	.	TRBJ1-6	.	TGCGCCAGCACTCAGGTTGGAGATTCACCCCTCCACTTT	CASTQVGDSPLHF
TRBV7-6	TRBD2	TRBJ2-1	.	TGTGCCAGCAGCTCCGGCGGGGGAAATAACAATGAGCAGTTCTTC	CASSSGGGNNNEQFF
TRBV18	.	TRBJ1-2	.	TGTGCCAGCTCACCCGGGAGGTGGGGAGGCTACACCTTC	CASSPGRWGGYTF
TRBV6-1	.	TRBJ1-4	few	TGTGCCAGCAGTGGGTCCCGGACTACAACTAATGAAAAACTGTTTTTT	CASSGSRTTTNEKLFF
TRBV18	.	TRBJ2-5	.	TGTGCCAGCTCACCAGGACTACAAGAGACCCAGTACTTC	CASSPGLQETQYF
TRBV12-5	.	TRBJ1-5	.	TGTGCTAGTGGTTTGTCGTCGCAGGGAAATCAGCCCCAGCATTTT	CASGLSSQGNQPQHF
TRBV7-8	.	TRBJ1-5	.	TGTGCCAGCAGCTCATTCCTCGATCAGCCCCAGCATTTT	CASSSFLDQPQHF
TRBV4-2	TRBD1	TRBJ1-2	once	TGTGCCAGCAGCCAACTAGTACAGGGGAGGGAAGGCTACACCTTC	CASSQLVQGREGYTF
TRBV5-1	TRBD1	TRBJ1-4	once	TGCGCCAGCAGCTTACAGGGGGCCACGAATGAAAAACTGTTTTTT	CASSLQGATNEKLFF
TRBV7-2	.	TRBJ2-7	.	TGTGCCAGCAGCCCGTGGACCGATCATTACGAGCAGTACTTC	CASSPWTDHYEQYF
TRBV12-3/TRBV12-4	.	TRBJ2-3	.	TGTGCCAGCAGGGACTATAGCACAGATACGCAGTATTTT	CASRDYSTDTQYF
TRBV18	TRBD1	TRBJ1-4	once	TGTGCCAGCTCCGTCGTCTCAGGGGGGAAAAATGAAAAACTGTTTTTT	CASSVVSGGKNEKLFF
TRBV11-2	TRBD1	TRBJ2-5	.	TGTGCCAGCAGAAAACAGGGGGTATACCAAGAGACCCAGTACTTC	CASRKQGVYQETQYF
TRBV6-4	.	TRBJ1-2	.	TGTGCCAGCAGTGACATCTCTGTCAGGGGAGGCTACACCTTC	CASSDISVRGGYTF
TRBV5-6	.	TRBJ2-7	.	TGTGCCAGCAGCTTGGCGGGGTGGTCCTACGAGCAGTACTTC	CASSLAGWSYEQYF
TRBV19	.	TRBJ2-2	.	TGTGCCAGTAGTATGAGGACCGGGGAGCTGTTTTTT	CASSMRTGELFF
TRBV18	TRBD1	TRBJ1-1	.	TGTGCCAGCTCACCACCGGACAGGGGGCACACTGAAGCTTTCTTT	CASSPPDRGHTEAFF
TRBV6-5	.	TRBJ2-7	.	TGTGCCAGCCGCAGGGTAGCCACCTACGAGCAGTACTTC	CASRRVATYEQYF
TRBV4-1	.	TRBJ1-2	once	TGCGCCAGCAGCCAGCCTCGGGAGGGGAGGAACTATGGCTACACCTTC	CASSQPREGRNYGYTF
TRBV10-3	TRBD1	TRBJ1-2	.	TGTGCCATCAGTGACAGGGGGTTCGACTATGGCTACACCTTC	CAISDRGFDYGYTF
TRBV6-2/TRBV6-3	.	TRBJ1-2	.	TGTGCCAGCAGTTACTCACTCGGGTTAAACTATGGCTACACCTTC	CASSYSLGLNYGYTF
TRBV7-6	TRBD1	TRBJ2-7	.	TGTGCCAGCAGCTTAGAGGGGACAGGCAACTACGAGCAGTACTTC	CASSLEGTGNYEQYF
TRBV2	.	TRBJ1-2	few	TGTGCCAGCCTGAAGCCTCAGTTACCCCGAATCTATGGCTACACCTTC	CASLKPQLPRIYGYTF
TRBV25-1	.	TRBJ2-7	.	TGTGCCAGCAGTATGACAGCCTACGAGCAGTACTTC	CASSMTAYEQYF
TRBV20-1	.	TRBJ1-1	.	TGCAGTGCTAGGGGTGTCGGGGAAGCTTTCTTT	CSARGVGEAFF
TRBV5-1	TRBD2	TRBJ2-1	.	TGCGCCAGCAGCCAAAGCGGGGGGGCCTACAATGAGCAGTTCTTC	CASSQSGGAYNEQFF
TRBV6-1	.	TRBJ2-7	once	TGTGCCAGCAGTGAAGCAAACAGCCCCTACGAGCAGTACTTC	CASSEANSPYEQYF
TRBV19	TRBD1	TRBJ2-3	.	TGTGCCAGTAGACAAATTCGACAGGGGGTGTACACAGATACGCAGTATTTT	CASRQIRQGVYTDTQYF
TRBV30	.	TRBJ2-1	few	TGTGCCTGGGACAGGGACTGGGCCCACAATGAGCAGTTCTTC	CAWDRDWAHNEQFF
TRBV4-1	.	TRBJ2-6	.	TGCGCCAGCAGTCCCGGTTCGTCTGGGGCCAACGTCCTGACTTTC	CASSPGSSGANVLTF
TRBV6-5	.	TRBJ1-2	few	TGTGCCAGCAACCCCGGAGGGGCCTCCTATGGCTACACCTTC	CASNPGGASYGYTF
TRBV27	TRBD2	TRBJ2-7	.	TGTGCCAGCAGACCGGGACTAGCCTACGAGCAGTACTTC	CASRPGLAYEQYF
TRBV5-6	TRBD1	TRBJ2-3	.	TGTGCCAGCAGCTTGGGGGACAGGGGACCAGATACGCAGTATTTT	CASSLGDRGPDTQYF
TRBV6-5	.	TRBJ2-7	.	TGTGCCAGCAGTTACTCGGGGCCATCCACCTACGAGCAGTACTTC	CASSYSGPSTYEQYF
TRBV14	.	TRBJ1-1	.	TGTGCCAGCAGCCAAGATCGCGGGGTTAGCTCTGAAGCTTTCTTT	CASSQDRGVSSEAFF